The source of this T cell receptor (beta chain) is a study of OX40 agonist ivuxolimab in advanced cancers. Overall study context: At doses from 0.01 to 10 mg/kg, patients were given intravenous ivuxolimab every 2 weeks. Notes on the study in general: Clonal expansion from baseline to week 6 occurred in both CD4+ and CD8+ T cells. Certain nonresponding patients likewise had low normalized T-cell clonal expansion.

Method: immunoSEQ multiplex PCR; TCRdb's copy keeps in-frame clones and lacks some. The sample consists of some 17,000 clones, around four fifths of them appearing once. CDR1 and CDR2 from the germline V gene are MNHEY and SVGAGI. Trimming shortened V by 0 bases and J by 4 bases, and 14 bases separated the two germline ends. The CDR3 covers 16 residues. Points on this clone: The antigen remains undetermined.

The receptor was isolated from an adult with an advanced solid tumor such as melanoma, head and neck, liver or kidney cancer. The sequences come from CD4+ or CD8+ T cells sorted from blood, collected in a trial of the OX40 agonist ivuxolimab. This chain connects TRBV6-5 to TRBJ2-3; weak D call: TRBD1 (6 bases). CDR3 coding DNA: TGTGCCAGCAGTTACTCGGAACAGGGTGGCCCAGATACGCAGTATTTT. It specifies CASSYSEQGGPDTQYF.